A selection of T cell receptor beta chains follows, all from one sample in a study of blood T cell repertoires in COVID-19. The assay was immunoSEQ multiplex PCR, and TCRdb's table has in-frame clones only and misses some. The sample yields tens of thousands of clones, less than 90% seen once. Sequencing was performed on peripheral blood. The receptors were gathered from a woman in her seventies with active COVID-19. CDR3s include the opening cysteine and the closing phenylalanine or tryptophan. D genes are given only for firm matches. The size of a clone is reported for some rows only, either as once, few or many, or as a class for expanded clones.

V	size	J	D	DNA	CDR3
TRBV5-4	.	TRBJ2-3	.	TGTGCCAGCAGCTGGGAACGGGGAGGATCAGATACGCAGTATTTT	CASSWERGGSDTQYF
TRBV5-6	.	TRBJ2-1	.	TGTGCCAGCAGCTTGGGACAGCCAGCTTACAATGAGCAGTTCTTC	CASSLGQPAYNEQFF
TRBV30	.	TRBJ1-5	.	TGTGCCTGGGCGGAACAGGGGCCCCAGCATTTT	CAWAEQGPQHF
TRBV10-3	once	TRBJ2-7	.	TGTGCCATCGGATCCCAGGGCTCCTACGAGCAGTACTTC	CAIGSQGSYEQYF
TRBV7-6	.	TRBJ2-7	.	TGTGCCAGCAGCTTAGAGGGTGCAGGGGAGAGCTACGAGCAGTACTTC	CASSLEGAGESYEQYF
TRBV6-5	.	TRBJ1-3	.	TGTGCCAGCAGGACAGGAGCTTTCGGAGGCACCATATATTTT	CASRTGAFGGTIYF
TRBV10-1	.	TRBJ2-5	.	TGCGCCAGCAGTGAGTCCCAGGGTAGAGAGACCCAGTACTTC	CASSESQGRETQYF
TRBV20-1	.	TRBJ2-4	.	TGCAGTGCTAGACAGGGAAACATTCAGTACTTC	CSARQGNIQYF
TRBV11-3	.	TRBJ2-1	.	TGTGCCAGCAGCTTAGCGTTTGATGAGCAGTTCTTC	CASSLAFDEQFF
TRBV4-1	.	TRBJ2-2	TRBD1	TGCGCCAGCAGGACACCGGGACAGGGGGCGGCCGGGGAGCTGTTTTTT	CASRTPGQGAAGELFF
TRBV5-6	few	TRBJ2-2	.	TGTGCCAGCAGCTTTGTAGCCACAGGGATCGAGCTGTTTTTT	CASSFVATGIELFF
TRBV29-1	few	TRBJ1-1	.	TGCAGCGTTGGGTTGACCGGCAGCGACTTTATAAACACTGAAGCTTTCTTT	CSVGLTGSDFINTEAFF
TRBV6-5	.	TRBJ2-7	.	TGTGCCAGCAGTAATCACTACGAGCAGTACTTC	CASSNHYEQYF
TRBV11-2	once	TRBJ1-6	TRBD1	TGTGCCAGCAGCACCGGGACAGGGGACATTTTGGATAATTCACCCCTCCACTTT	CASSTGTGDILDNSPLHF
TRBV2	.	TRBJ2-2	.	TGTGCCAGCAGTGGACCCGGGTCGCGGGACACCGGGGAGCTGTTTTTT	CASSGPGSRDTGELFF
TRBV27	.	TRBJ1-5	TRBD1	TGTGCCAGCAGTCCCCGACAGGGGGCTCAGCCCCAGCATTTT	CASSPRQGAQPQHF
TRBV6-6	few	TRBJ2-1	.	TGTGCCAGCAGTTACTCCCCGGTGAGCTCCTACAATGAGCAGTTCTTC	CASSYSPVSSYNEQFF
TRBV19	.	TRBJ1-2	.	TGTGCCAGTAGTACAGACGGAGAGGGCTATGGCTACACCTTC	CASSTDGEGYGYTF
TRBV23-1	once	TRBJ2-7	.	TGCGCCAGCAGTCCCACCAGGACAGTCCTCTCCTACGAGCAGTACTTC	CASSPTRTVLSYEQYF
TRBV28	.	TRBJ2-1	TRBD2	TGTGCCAGCAGGATTAGCGGGAGCGGCAATGAGCAGTTCTTC	CASRISGSGNEQFF
TRBV7-8	.	TRBJ2-5	.	TGTGCCAGCAGCTTAGTGCGGGCCGGGGAGACCCAGTACTTC	CASSLVRAGETQYF
TRBV7-8	.	TRBJ2-5	.	TGTGCCAGCAGCTTAGAGTTGCGAGAGACCCAGTACTTC	CASSLELRETQYF
TRBV4-1	.	TRBJ2-7	TRBD1	TGCGCCAGCAGCCAGGGACAGGGGTCCTACGAGCAGTACTTC	CASSQGQGSYEQYF
TRBV5-1	.	TRBJ2-5	.	TGCGCCAGCAGCTTGGAAGAGATCCAAGAGACCCAGTACTTC	CASSLEEIQETQYF
TRBV5-6	.	TRBJ2-5	TRBD2	TGTGCCAGCAGCTTGTCGAGCGGGAGGGCCTTGGAGACCCAGTACTTC	CASSLSSGRALETQYF
TRBV5-4	.	TRBJ2-7	TRBD2	TGTGCCAGCAGCTCACTAGCGGGCCCCCTGGGAGAGCAGTACTTC	CASSSLAGPLGEQYF
TRBV4-2	.	TRBJ1-6	.	TGTGCCAGCAGCCAAGATACGGGACACTCGGAACGCTCCTATAATTCACCCCTCCACTTT	CASSQDTGHSERSYNSPLHF
TRBV24-1	.	TRBJ2-7	TRBD1	TGTGCCACCAGTGAGTCCGGACAGGGCCCCTACGAGCAGTACTTC	CATSESGQGPYEQYF
TRBV3-1/TRBV3-2	.	TRBJ2-2	TRBD2	TGTGCCAGCAGCCAAGCCCCGCGGGGGACCGGGGAGCTGTTTTTT	CASSQAPRGTGELFF
TRBV3-1/TRBV3-2	.	TRBJ2-5	.	TGTGCCAGCAGCCACGCGCGGGGTGAGACCCAGTACTTC	CASSHARGETQYF
TRBV27	few	TRBJ2-3	.	TGTGCCAGCAGTCCCCAAAGCGGATACACAGATACGCAGTATTTT	CASSPQSGYTDTQYF
TRBV11-2	.	TRBJ2-5	TRBD2	TGTGCCAGCAGCCACCGGGGTAGCGGGAGGACCGAGACCCAGTACTTC	CASSHRGSGRTETQYF
TRBV10-3	.	TRBJ1-4	.	TGTGCCAGCCGGACAGAAAATGAAAAACTGTTTTTT	CASRTENEKLFF
TRBV7-3	.	TRBJ2-1	.	TGTGCCAGCAGCTTGGACTGGGATTTTAATGAGCAGTTCTTC	CASSLDWDFNEQFF
TRBV19	.	TRBJ1-6	TRBD1	TGTGCCAGTGACAACCGGGACAGCTTCCCTCGCCACTTT	CASDNRDSFPRHF
TRBV11-1	few	TRBJ1-1	.	TGTGCCAGCAGCGCTCCCGGAGAGGTGAACACTGAAGCTTTCTTT	CASSAPGEVNTEAFF
TRBV28	.	TRBJ2-7	.	TGTGCCAGCAGTGGCCGATCCTACGAGCAGTACTTC	CASSGRSYEQYF
TRBV7-2	.	TRBJ2-1	.	TGTGCCAGCAGCTTACCTGGGACTGGTTACAATGAGCAGTTCTTC	CASSLPGTGYNEQFF
TRBV11-1	once	TRBJ1-2	TRBD1	TGTGCCAGCAGCCTTAGGGGGCCCTATGGCTACACCTTC	CASSLRGPYGYTF
TRBV7-9	.	TRBJ2-5	.	TGTGCCAGCAGCAACAGGGAGACCCAGTACTTC	CASSNRETQYF
TRBV7-9	.	TRBJ2-1	TRBD2	TGTGCCAGCAGCTTAGCACTAGCGGGAGGGCCTGAGCAGTTCTTC	CASSLALAGGPEQFF
TRBV27	.	TRBJ2-1	TRBD2	TGTGCCAGCAGTTTACTGGGGGGGGTGAATGAGCAGTTCTTC	CASSLLGGVNEQFF
TRBV10-3	.	TRBJ1-1	.	TGTGCCATCAGTAGACAGGTAAACACTGAAGCTTTCTTT	CAISRQVNTEAFF
TRBV20-1	few	TRBJ1-5	TRBD1	TGCAGTGCTAGTGGGGACAGGAAATTCAGCAATCAGCCCCAGCATTTT	CSASGDRKFSNQPQHF
TRBV5-6	.	TRBJ2-7	TRBD1	TGTGCCAGCAGCTTGGTTGACAGGGGGACATACGAGCAGTACTTC	CASSLVDRGTYEQYF
TRBV4-1	.	TRBJ1-1	.	TGCGCCAGCAGCCAGGCGGACAGGAACACTGAAGCTTTCTTT	CASSQADRNTEAFF
TRBV28	.	TRBJ1-5	TRBD1	TGTGCCAGCACCTTATGGACAGGTACCGCGAGGGAGCCCCAGCATTTT	CASTLWTGTAREPQHF
TRBV20-1	.	TRBJ2-7	TRBD2	TGCAAGGGGACTAGCGGATACGAGCAGTACTTC	CKGTSGYEQYF
TRBV28	.	TRBJ2-1	TRBD1	TGTGCCAGCGAAAATCCGGGACAGGGGAACAATGAGCAGTTCTTC	CASENPGQGNNEQFF
TRBV23-1	.	TRBJ1-2	TRBD1	TGCGCCAGCAGTCACCAACCCCGGGACAGGGTTGCTAACTATGGCTACACCTTC	CASSHQPRDRVANYGYTF
TRBV9	.	TRBJ2-1	TRBD2	TGTGCCAGCAGCGTAGGGGGACTAGCGAACTACAATGAGCAGTTCTTC	CASSVGGLANYNEQFF
TRBV7-3	.	TRBJ1-6	TRBD1	TGTGCCAGCAGCGCGGGACAGGGCAATTCACCCCTCCACTTT	CASSAGQGNSPLHF
TRBV19	.	TRBJ2-1	.	TGTGCCAGTAGTATGTTGGCGGGTGAGCAGTTCTTC	CASSMLAGEQFF
TRBV19	.	TRBJ2-7	TRBD2	TGTGCCAGTAGTATGCGACAAGGAGTAGCGGGAGATGTCTACGAGCAGTACTTC	CASSMRQGVAGDVYEQYF
TRBV6-5	.	TRBJ1-1	.	TGTGCCAGCAGACTAGGGATGAGAGAAGCTTTCTTT	CASRLGMREAFF
TRBV19	.	TRBJ2-3	TRBD2	TGTGCCAGCAGACTAGCGGGAGACACAGATACGCAGTATTTT	CASRLAGDTDTQYF
TRBV28	once	TRBJ2-7	TRBD2	TGTGCCAGCATATCGGGACTAGCGGTTACCTACGAGCAGTACTTC	CASISGLAVTYEQYF